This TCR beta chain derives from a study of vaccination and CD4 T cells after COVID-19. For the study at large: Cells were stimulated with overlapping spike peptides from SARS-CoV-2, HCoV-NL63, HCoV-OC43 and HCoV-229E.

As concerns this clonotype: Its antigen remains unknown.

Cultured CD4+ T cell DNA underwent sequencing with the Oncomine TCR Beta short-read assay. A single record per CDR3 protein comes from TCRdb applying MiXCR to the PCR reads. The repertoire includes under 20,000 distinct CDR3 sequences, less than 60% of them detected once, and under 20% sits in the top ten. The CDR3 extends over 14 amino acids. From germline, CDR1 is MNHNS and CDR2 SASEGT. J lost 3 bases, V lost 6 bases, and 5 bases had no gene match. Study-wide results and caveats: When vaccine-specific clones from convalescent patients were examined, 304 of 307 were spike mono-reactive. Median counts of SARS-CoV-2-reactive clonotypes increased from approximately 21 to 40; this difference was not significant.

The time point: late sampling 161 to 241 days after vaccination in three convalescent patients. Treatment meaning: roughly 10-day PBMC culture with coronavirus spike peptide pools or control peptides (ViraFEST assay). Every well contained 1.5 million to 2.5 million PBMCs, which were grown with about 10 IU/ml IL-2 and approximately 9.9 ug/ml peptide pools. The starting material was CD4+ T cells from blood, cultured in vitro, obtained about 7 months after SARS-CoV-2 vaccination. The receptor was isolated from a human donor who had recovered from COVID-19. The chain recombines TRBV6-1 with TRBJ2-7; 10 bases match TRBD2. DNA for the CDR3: TGTGCCAGCAGCTCCGGGACTAGCGTCTACGAGCAGTACTTC. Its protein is CASSSGTSVYEQYF.